Listed below are T cell receptor beta chains from one sample, sequenced in a study of T-cell memory formation after mild COVID-19. A single record per CDR3 protein comes from TCRdb applying MiXCR to the 5' RACE reads. The sample comprises 350,000 to 400,000 distinct CDR3 sequences, approximately 14% of which are singletons, and around 21% rests with the top ten. The sample consisted of PBMCs or a T cell subset sorted from them (not recorded which). The receptors derive from a man between 18 and 29 years old who had mild COVID-19 (a few samples of this study predate the infection). Cell type and time point are not known. The CDR3 runs from the conserved cysteine through the conserved F or W. Each record gives: CDR3 DNA, CDR3 protein, V gene, D gene, CDR3 length, J gene, clone size. The D gene is left open where the match is weak. The size field is filled for only some rows; it gives once, few, many or a size class.

TGTGCCAGCAGTGACAACACTGAAGCTTTCTTT	CASSDNTEAFF	TRBV6-2/TRBV6-3	-	11	TRBJ1-1	few
TGTGCCAGCAGCTTGGGCGGGTATAATAGCAATCAGCCCCAGCATTTT	CASSLGGYNSNQPQHF	TRBV5-6	-	16	TRBJ1-5	-
TGTGCCTGGAGTAGGTTGGGACTAGCGGTAGGAGAGACCCAGTACTTC	CAWSRLGLAVGETQYF	TRBV30	TRBD2	16	TRBJ2-5	-
TGTGCCAGCAGCTTATGGGGGCAGGGCGGCAATAAAGAGTACTTC	CASSLWGQGGNKEYF	TRBV7-2	-	15	TRBJ2-7	few
TGTGCCAGCAGGCTCCACGGGGGGACAGGAGACACCGGGGAGCTGTTTTTT	CASRLHGGTGDTGELFF	TRBV12-3/TRBV12-4	-	17	TRBJ2-2	few
TGTGCCAGCAGCTTAGCGAGGGACGATTCACCCCTCCACTTT	CASSLARDDSPLHF	TRBV7-9	-	14	TRBJ1-6	few
TGTGCCAGCAGCTTGGCCTATGCAGAGACCCAGTACTTC	CASSLAYAETQYF	TRBV5-4	-	13	TRBJ2-5	few
TGCGCCCGCAGCAAGACTAGCGGGGGGGGAACTGAGCAGTTCTTC	CARSKTSGGGTEQFF	TRBV4-3	TRBD2	15	TRBJ2-1	-
TGCGCCAGCAGCTTGAGTCAGCTAACGAACACCGGGGAGCTGTTTTTT	CASSLSQLTNTGELFF	TRBV5-1	-	16	TRBJ2-2	few
TGTGCCAGCAGCAGGGGACAGGGGAGCGGCTACACCTTC	CASSRGQGSGYTF	TRBV7-3	TRBD1	13	TRBJ1-2	-
TGTGCCAGCAGCCAGCAGGCGAGGGTTCCTGGAAACACCATATATTTT	CASSQQARVPGNTIYF	TRBV3-1	-	16	TRBJ1-3	-
TGTGCCAGCAGCTTGAAACTAGCGGGGGGAACAGATACGCAGTATTTT	CASSLKLAGGTDTQYF	TRBV5-4	TRBD2	16	TRBJ2-3	few
TGTGCCAGCAGCCCCCTGACAGGGCGCTCCTACGAGCAGTACTTC	CASSPLTGRSYEQYF	TRBV7-9	TRBD1	15	TRBJ2-7	few
TGTGCCAGCAGCCAAAAAGTGAACACTGAAGCTTTCTTT	CASSQKVNTEAFF	TRBV4-2	-	13	TRBJ1-1	-
TGTGCCAGCAGCCCTGAGACAGTTGCAACTAATGAAAAACTGTTTTTT	CASSPETVATNEKLFF	TRBV12-3/TRBV12-4	-	16	TRBJ1-4	few
TGCAGCGTTGAAGAACTCTTCTCGAACACCGGGGAGCTGTTTTTT	CSVEELFSNTGELFF	TRBV29-1	-	15	TRBJ2-2	few
TGTGCCAGCAGCTTACAAGGGGGCAATGAGCAGTTCTTC	CASSLQGGNEQFF	TRBV7-9	-	13	TRBJ2-1	-
TGTGCCAGCAGCTTGCGGGGCAAAGAGACCCAGTACTTC	CASSLRGKETQYF	TRBV13	-	13	TRBJ2-5	-
TGCGCCAGCAGCCGAGGCAAGGGGCCCTACAATGAGCAGTTCTTC	CASSRGKGPYNEQFF	TRBV4-3	-	15	TRBJ2-1	many
TGTGCCAGCAGCACCTCCCCCGGGGAGGTTGGAGACACTGAAGCTTTCTTT	CASSTSPGEVGDTEAFF	TRBV4-2	-	17	TRBJ1-1	-
TGCGCCAGCAGCCAAAACAGGGGGGAGGATACGCAGTATTTT	CASSQNRGEDTQYF	TRBV4-3	TRBD1	14	TRBJ2-3	many
TGTGCCAGCAGCCAAGAGACCAGGAGCATTCCCACAGATACGCAGTATTTT	CASSQETRSIPTDTQYF	TRBV4-2	-	17	TRBJ2-3	many
TGTGCCAGCAGCCAGGGGGACGTTTTAGAGACCCAGTACTTC	CASSQGDVLETQYF	TRBV4-2	-	14	TRBJ2-5	-
TGCAGTGCTAGAGCCAGAAGCTCTGGGGCCAACGTCCTGACTTTC	CSARARSSGANVLTF	TRBV20-1	-	15	TRBJ2-6	-
TGTGCCAGCAGCTTAGACTGGGGGGAACCGTCTCAAGAGACCCAGTACTTC	CASSLDWGEPSQETQYF	TRBV11-2	-	17	TRBJ2-5	many
TGCGCCAGCAGCCCCCGGACAGCTGTGAACACTGAAGCTTTCTTT	CASSPRTAVNTEAFF	TRBV5-1	-	15	TRBJ1-1	-
TGCAGTGCTAGAGCCATGGACAGGGGCACTGAAGCTTTCTTT	CSARAMDRGTEAFF	TRBV20-1	TRBD1	14	TRBJ1-1	-
TGTGCCAGCAGCTTGGCCAGGGTTTTCTCCCAAGCTAACTATGGCTACACCTTC	CASSLARVFSQANYGYTF	TRBV5-5	-	18	TRBJ1-2	-
TGTGCCAGCAGCTTATCCGGAGGGGATAACACTGAAGCTTTCTTT	CASSLSGGDNTEAFF	TRBV7-6	-	15	TRBJ1-1	few
TGCGCCAGCAGCCAAGGACGGCAGATTGAAGCTTTCTTT	CASSQGRQIEAFF	TRBV4-3	-	13	TRBJ1-1	few
TGTGCCAGCAGTTATTGGCAGGAAGGTTGGGTAGGGGATCCCCAGCATTTT	CASSYWQEGWVGDPQHF	TRBV6-2/TRBV6-3	-	17	TRBJ1-5	-